The present entry profiles one TCR beta chain with its context. This entry is derived from a study of blood T cell repertoires in COVID-19. At the level of the study: Samples taken during acute and convalescent COVID-19 were collected in the United States, Italy and Spain. PBMCs, B-cell-depleted T cells, or T cells were the source of the cDNA or gDNA that made up the material.

Study processing details: Estimation of nucleated cell counts was performed using reference gene primer amplification. Sequencing used immunoSEQ multiplex PCR; TCRdb keeps in-frame clones, though not all of them. V, J and clone size are taken as reported in that table, and D and trimming were inferred from the DNA itself. The sample includes around 70,000 clones, around 87% of them seen just once. Germline V gene data show CDR1 as LNHDA and CDR2 as SQIVND (reference sequence). The CDR3 covers 15 residues. J lost 6 bases, V lost 5 bases, and 7 bases had no gene match. The rearrangement uses TRBV19 and TRBJ2-1, with 10 positions matching TRBD1. This receptor was obtained from a woman of 80 years or more with active or convalescent COVID-19. The sequenced sample consisted of peripheral blood. The CDR3 nucleotides are TGTGCCAGTAGTTTTGGGACAGGGGATGGCAATGAGCAGTTCTTC. It yields the protein CASSFGTGDGNEQFF.